These T cell receptor beta chains were read from a single sample in a study of T cells in narcolepsy. Assay: immunoSEQ multiplex PCR; the TCRdb copy retains only in-frame clones and omits some. The table includes around 18,000 clones, around 70% detected once. The specimen was CD45RA- memory CD8+ T cells from PBMCs. All receptors derive from a human donor with narcolepsy. Each CDR3 is given with its conserved first and last residue. A D gene is named only where the DNA matches it firmly. Part of the rows lack a size; the others show once, few, many or a class for expanded clones.

>.|TRBJ2-5|.|TRBV2
CASISRGEETQYF
TGTGCCAGCATCTCCCGGGGCGAAGAGACCCAGTACTTC
>.|TRBJ1-1|TRBD1|TRBV7-6
CASSPMTGPEAFF
TGTGCCAGCAGCCCGATGACAGGGCCTGAAGCTTTCTTT
>.|TRBJ2-7|TRBD1|TRBV15
CATSSRQGTSEQYF
TGTGCCACCAGTTCCCGACAGGGAACTTCCGAGCAGTACTTC
>.|TRBJ2-1|TRBD2|TRBV6-4
CASRLSGRVYNEQFF
TGTGCCAGCAGACTGAGCGGGAGGGTCTACAATGAGCAGTTCTTC
>.|TRBJ2-7|TRBD1|TRBV7-9
CASSYRDRSYEQYF
TGTGCCAGCAGCTACCGGGACAGATCCTACGAGCAGTACTTC
>.|TRBJ2-2|.|TRBV19
CASRNGELFF
TGTGCCAGTCGCAACGGGGAGCTGTTTTTT
>few|TRBJ2-1|TRBD2|TRBV13
CASSTGLAGVRNEQFF
TGTGCCAGCAGCACGGGACTAGCGGGAGTAAGGAATGAGCAGTTCTTC
>.|TRBJ2-7|.|TRBV7-6
CASSLSDSGGYEQYF
TGTGCCAGCAGCTTAAGCGACAGTGGGGGCTACGAGCAGTACTTC
>.|TRBJ2-7|TRBD1|TRBV6-1
CASSGTGNEQYF
TGTGCCAGCAGTGGGACAGGGAACGAGCAGTACTTC
>.|TRBJ1-1|.|TRBV13
CASSLGRITEAFF
TGTGCCAGCAGCTTAGGTCGGATCACTGAAGCTTTCTTT
>.|TRBJ2-7|.|TRBV27
CASKRGHLDTYEQYF
TGTGCCAGTAAGAGAGGACACCTAGACACCTACGAGCAGTACTTC
>.|TRBJ1-5|TRBD1|TRBV7-2
CASSLGTGWDQPQHF
TGTGCCAGCAGCTTAGGGACAGGGTGGGATCAGCCCCAGCATTTT
>.|TRBJ2-1|.|TRBV7-6
CASSWRDTYNEQFF
TGTGCCAGCAGCTGGAGGGACACCTACAATGAGCAGTTCTTC
>.|TRBJ2-7|TRBD2|TRBV2
CASSTRSGETTYEQYF
TGTGCCAGCAGTACCCGAAGCGGGGAGACTACCTACGAGCAGTACTTC
>.|TRBJ1-2|.|TRBV2
CASRGGVRGYTF
TGTGCCAGTCGAGGCGGGGTTCGGGGCTACACCTTC
>once|TRBJ1-5|.|TRBV7-9
CASSLGGLNQPQHF
TGTGCCAGCAGCTTAGGGGGCCTCAATCAGCCCCAGCATTTT
>.|TRBJ1-1|.|TRBV13
CASSLVGTENTEAFF
TGTGCCAGCAGCTTAGTCGGGACCGAGAACACTGAAGCTTTCTTT
>.|TRBJ2-1|TRBD1|TRBV7-9
CASSGRWDSYYNEQFF
TGTGCCAGCAGCGGAAGATGGGACAGCTACTACAATGAGCAGTTCTTC
>.|TRBJ2-1|TRBD2|TRBV6-5
CASSNLAGTYNEQFF
TGTGCCAGCAGCAATCTAGCGGGGACCTACAATGAGCAGTTCTTC
>medium-sized|TRBJ1-6|TRBD1|TRBV6-4
CASSDSGTANSPLHF
TGTGCCAGCAGTGACTCGGGGACAGCTAATTCACCCCTCCACTTT
>.|TRBJ2-7|.|TRBV2
CASKEGAGPSYEQYF
TGTGCCAGCAAGGAAGGGGCTGGTCCTTCCTACGAGCAGTACTTC
>few|TRBJ2-1|.|TRBV5-5
CASSLGILAAYNEQFF
TGTGCCAGCAGCTTGGGGATCTTAGCCGCATACAATGAGCAGTTCTTC
>.|TRBJ2-5|.|TRBV27
CASSLGGTGETQYF
TGTGCCAGCAGTCTCGGCGGCACCGGGGAGACCCAGTACTTC
>once|TRBJ1-5|.|TRBV2
CASSEGAGNQPQHF
TGTGCCAGCAGTGAAGGGGCCGGCAATCAGCCCCAGCATTTT